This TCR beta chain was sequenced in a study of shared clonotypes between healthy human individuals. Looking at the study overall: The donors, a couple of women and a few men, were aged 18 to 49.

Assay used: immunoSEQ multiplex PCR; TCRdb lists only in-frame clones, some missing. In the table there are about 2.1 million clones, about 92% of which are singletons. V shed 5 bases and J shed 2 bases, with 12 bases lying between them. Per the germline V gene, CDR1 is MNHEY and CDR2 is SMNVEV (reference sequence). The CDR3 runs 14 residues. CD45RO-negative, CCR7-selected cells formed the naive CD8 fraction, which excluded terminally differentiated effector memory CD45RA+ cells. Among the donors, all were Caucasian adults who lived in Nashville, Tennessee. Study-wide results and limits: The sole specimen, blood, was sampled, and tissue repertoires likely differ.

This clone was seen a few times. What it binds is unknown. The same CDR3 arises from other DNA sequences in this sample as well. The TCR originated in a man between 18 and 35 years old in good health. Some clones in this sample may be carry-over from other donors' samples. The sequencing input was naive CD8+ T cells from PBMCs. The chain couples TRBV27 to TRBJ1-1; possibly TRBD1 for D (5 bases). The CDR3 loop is CASSITGANTEAFF. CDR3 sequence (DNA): TGTGCCAGCAGTATCACAGGAGCTAACACTGAAGCTTTCTTT.